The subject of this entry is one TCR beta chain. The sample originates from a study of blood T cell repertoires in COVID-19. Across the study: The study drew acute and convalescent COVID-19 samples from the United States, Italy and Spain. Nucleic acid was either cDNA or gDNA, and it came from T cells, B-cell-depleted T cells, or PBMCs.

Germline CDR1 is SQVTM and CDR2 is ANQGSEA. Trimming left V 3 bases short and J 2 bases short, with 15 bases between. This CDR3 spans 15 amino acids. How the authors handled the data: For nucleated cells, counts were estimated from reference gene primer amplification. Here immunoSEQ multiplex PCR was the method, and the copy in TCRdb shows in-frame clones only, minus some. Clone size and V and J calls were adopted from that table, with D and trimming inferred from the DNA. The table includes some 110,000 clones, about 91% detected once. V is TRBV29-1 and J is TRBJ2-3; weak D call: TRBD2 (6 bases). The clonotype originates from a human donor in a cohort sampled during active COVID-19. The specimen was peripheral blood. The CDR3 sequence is CSVDPPGVSTDTQYF. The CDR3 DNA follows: TGCAGCGTTGATCCCCCGGGGGTTTCCACAGATACGCAGTATTTT.